These T cell receptor beta chains were read from a single sample in a study of blood T cell repertoires in COVID-19. Repertoires were generated with immunoSEQ multiplex PCR, while TCRdb's copy carries only in-frame clones and drops some. The data contain 380,000 or so clones, about 86% of them singletons. The specimen sequenced was peripheral blood. The receptors shown here come from a woman aged 55 to 70 with COVID-19, enrolled during active disease. The CDR3 runs from the conserved cysteine through the conserved F or W. D genes are given only for firm matches. Not every row has a clone size; where given, it reads once, few, many or a size class.

D gene	V gene	J gene	clone size	CDR3 DNA	CDR3 protein
.	TRBV5-1	TRBJ2-3	.	TGCGCCAGCAGCCCTTTGACACTAGATACGCAGTATTTT	CASSPLTLDTQYF
.	TRBV13	TRBJ1-2	.	TGTGCCAGCAGCTTAGGTACAGGGTCTCCCCCCGGGGGCTACACCTTC	CASSLGTGSPPGGYTF
TRBD1	TRBV6-2/TRBV6-3	TRBJ2-1	.	TGTGCCAGCAGCCGGGACAGCTACAATGAGCAGTTCTTC	CASSRDSYNEQFF
.	TRBV3-1/TRBV3-2	TRBJ2-7	.	TGTGCCAGCAGCCAAGATAAAGAGCGGTCCCCGCTGACCGAGCAGTACTTC	CASSQDKERSPLTEQYF
.	TRBV6-4	TRBJ1-5	few	TGTGCCAGCAGTCCCGAAGAGCGTCAGCCCCAGCATTTT	CASSPEERQPQHF
.	TRBV4-1	TRBJ2-7	.	TGCGCCAGCAGCCAAGTCTACGACAGCTCCTACGAGCAGTACTTC	CASSQVYDSSYEQYF
.	TRBV27	TRBJ1-1	.	TGTGCCAGCAGCCCCACGCTTGGGGCCACTGAAGCTTTCTTT	CASSPTLGATEAFF
.	TRBV27	TRBJ1-4	.	TGTGCCAGCAGCCGATCCCACCTTTCGGCTAATGAAAAACTGTTTTTT	CASSRSHLSANEKLFF
TRBD2	TRBV7-2	TRBJ2-1	.	TGTGCCAGCAGCTTCTATGCTAGCGGGGGGGCCCTAAATGAGCAGTTCTTC	CASSFYASGGALNEQFF
TRBD2	TRBV5-8	TRBJ2-1	.	TGTGCCAGCAGCCGGACTAGCGGTTACAATGAGCAGTTCTTC	CASSRTSGYNEQFF
.	TRBV5-5	TRBJ2-3	.	TGTGCCAGCAGCCCTACGAGCACAGATACGCAGTATTTT	CASSPTSTDTQYF
.	TRBV7-3	TRBJ1-1	.	TGTGCCAGCAGCTTCCAGAACACTGAAGCTTTCTTT	CASSFQNTEAFF
TRBD1	TRBV2	TRBJ1-1	.	TGTGCCAGCAGTCTACAGGGGTTCGGAACTGAAGCTTTCTTT	CASSLQGFGTEAFF
.	TRBV10-2	TRBJ1-2	.	TGCGCCAGCAGTGAGTTCCCGGGTAGCTATGGCTACACCTTC	CASSEFPGSYGYTF
.	TRBV6-1	TRBJ1-4	.	TGTGCCAGCAGTGAAGGGGAGCCCAGGGGAGGGTACGGAGTGCTGTTTTTT	CASSEGEPRGGYGVLFF
TRBD1	TRBV6-5	TRBJ1-5	.	TGTGCCAGCAGAATGACAGGGTATAGCAATCAGCCCCAGCATTTT	CASRMTGYSNQPQHF
.	TRBV6-5	TRBJ2-7	.	TGTGCCAGCAGTTCATCCCCGAGACAGAGCTCCTACGAGCAGTACTTC	CASSSSPRQSSYEQYF
TRBD2	TRBV9	TRBJ2-5	.	TGTGCCAGCAGCGCCGCGGGGGGGGCGACCCAGTACTTC	CASSAAGGATQYF
.	TRBV9	TRBJ1-3	.	TGTGCCAGCAGTTATAACGGCGGAGGAACCATATATTTT	CASSYNGGGTIYF
TRBD1	TRBV5-1	TRBJ1-2	.	TGCGCCAGCAGCCAAGGGACAGCGACTTTGGGCTACACCTTC	CASSQGTATLGYTF
TRBD1	TRBV7-2	TRBJ2-3	.	TGTGCCAGCAGCCTAAGACAGGGCGGAGATACGCAGTATTTT	CASSLRQGGDTQYF
.	TRBV7-2	TRBJ1-6	.	TGTGCCAGCAGCTTAGGTCGGGGTCTGGGGAATTCACCCCTCCACTTT	CASSLGRGLGNSPLHF
.	TRBV10-3	TRBJ1-5	.	TGTGCCATCAGTCCTAAGGCAGGGGGCAATCAGCCCCAGCATTTT	CAISPKAGGNQPQHF
TRBD2	TRBV19	TRBJ2-3	.	TGTGCCAGTAGGGGACTAGCGGGGGGCACAGATACGCAGTATTTT	CASRGLAGGTDTQYF
TRBD1	TRBV12-3/TRBV12-4	TRBJ1-2	.	TGTGCCAGCAGTTTTCTTGACAGGGGGGCCTACACCTTC	CASSFLDRGAYTF
.	TRBV4-1	TRBJ1-3	once	TGCGCCAGCAGCCAGCCTACCCGGGGGGGGATTTCTGGAAACACCATATATTTT	CASSQPTRGGISGNTIYF
TRBD1	TRBV5-1	TRBJ1-4	.	TGCGCCAGCAGCTGGGCTCCGGGACAGGCTAATGAAAAACTGTTTTTT	CASSWAPGQANEKLFF
TRBD2	TRBV5-4	TRBJ2-1	.	TGTGCCAGCAGCTTCCCGGGACTAACATACAATGAGCAGTTCTTC	CASSFPGLTYNEQFF
.	TRBV27	TRBJ2-3	.	TGTGCCAGCAGGACTGGAGGAGATACGCAGTATTTT	CASRTGGDTQYF
.	TRBV30	TRBJ1-5	.	TGTGCCTGGAGTGCGGGACTTAGCAATCAGCCCCAGCATTTT	CAWSAGLSNQPQHF
.	TRBV7-2	TRBJ1-2	once	TGTGCCAGCAGCCTATACAGTAGGGAGGGTGGCTACACCTTC	CASSLYSREGGYTF
.	TRBV10-1	TRBJ1-1	.	TGCGCCAGCAGACGGGAGCCGAACACTGAAGCTTTCTTT	CASRREPNTEAFF
.	TRBV5-1	TRBJ2-1	.	TGCGCCAGCAGCTGGGGGCTAGCCCTGAGCTCCTACAATGAGCAGTTCTTC	CASSWGLALSSYNEQFF
.	TRBV3-1/TRBV3-2	TRBJ2-3	.	TGTGCCAGCAGCCAAGAACAAGCGGCCTTCACAGATACGCAGTATTTT	CASSQEQAAFTDTQYF
TRBD1	TRBV19	TRBJ1-1	.	TGTGCCAGTAGTACTCAACAGGGGCGGAACACTGAAGCTTTCTTT	CASSTQQGRNTEAFF
.	TRBV7-6	TRBJ1-5	.	TGTGCCAGCAGCTCGGACAGTTTAAATCAGCCCCAGCATTTT	CASSSDSLNQPQHF
TRBD1	TRBV6-2/TRBV6-3	TRBJ1-5	once	TGTGCCAGCAGTTCGTGGACAGGGGGAGGTCATGGCAATCAGCCCCAGCATTTT	CASSSWTGGGHGNQPQHF
.	TRBV29-1	TRBJ1-1	.	TGCAGCGTTGAAGATCCGGAGGGCACTGAAGCTTTCTTT	CSVEDPEGTEAFF
.	TRBV10-3	TRBJ1-2	.	TGTGCCATCAGTGGGACGGGCCACGGGGACACCTTC	CAISGTGHGDTF
.	TRBV18	TRBJ2-3	.	TGTGCCAGCTCACCATTAGGGGACACAGATACGCAGTATTTT	CASSPLGDTDTQYF
TRBD1	TRBV5-4	TRBJ1-2	few	TGTGCCAGCACCTTGGACAGGGATAACTATGGCTACACCTTC	CASTLDRDNYGYTF
.	TRBV4-3	TRBJ2-2	.	TGCGCCAGCAGCTATAACCCGGGAGGGGAGCTGTTTTTT	CASSYNPGGELFF
.	TRBV9	TRBJ1-3	.	TGTGCCAGCAGCGTAACAGGAGCTAGCTCTGGAAACACCATATATTTT	CASSVTGASSGNTIYF
.	TRBV4-1	TRBJ1-2	.	TGCGCCAGCAGCAGGGAGGACTATGGCTACACCTTC	CASSREDYGYTF
TRBD1	TRBV5-4	TRBJ2-2	.	TGTGCCAGCAGCCATCCGACGCAGGGGGCGAACACCGGGGAGCTGTTTTTT	CASSHPTQGANTGELFF
.	TRBV9	TRBJ1-2	few	TGTGCCAGCAGCGGAGGATGGGGGGGTAACTATGGCTACACCTTC	CASSGGWGGNYGYTF